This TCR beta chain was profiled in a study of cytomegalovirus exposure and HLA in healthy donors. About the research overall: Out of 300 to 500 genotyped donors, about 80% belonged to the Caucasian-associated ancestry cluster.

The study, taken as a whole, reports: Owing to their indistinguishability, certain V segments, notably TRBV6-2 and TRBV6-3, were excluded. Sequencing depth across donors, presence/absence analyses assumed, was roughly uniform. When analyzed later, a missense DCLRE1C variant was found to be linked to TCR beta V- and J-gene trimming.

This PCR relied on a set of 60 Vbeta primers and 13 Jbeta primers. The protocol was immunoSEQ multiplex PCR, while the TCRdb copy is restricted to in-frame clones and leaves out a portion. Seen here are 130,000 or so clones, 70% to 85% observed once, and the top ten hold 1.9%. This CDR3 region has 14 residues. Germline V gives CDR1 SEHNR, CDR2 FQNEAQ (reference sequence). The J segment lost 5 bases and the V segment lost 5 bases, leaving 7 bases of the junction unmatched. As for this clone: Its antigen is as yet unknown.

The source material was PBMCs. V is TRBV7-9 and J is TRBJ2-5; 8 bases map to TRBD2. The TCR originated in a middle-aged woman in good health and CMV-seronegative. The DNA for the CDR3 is TGTGCCAGCAGCCCCCCGGGACTAGGGGAGACCCAGTACTTC. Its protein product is CASSPPGLGETQYF.